Listed here is a single T cell receptor beta chain. This specimen belongs to a study of PD-1 blockade in classical Hodgkin lymphoma. Relapse after autologous stem cell transplantation occurred in every patient, and brentuximab vedotin exposure varied. Sequenced by immunoSEQ multiplex PCR; TCRdb stores in-frame clones only, minus some. Altogether 39,000 or so clones are present, around 87% being singletons, with the ten largest covering more than 5.5%. Trimming cost V 3 bases and J 6 bases; bases outside gene matches: 10. CDR3 length: 17 amino acids. Germline-derived CDR1 and CDR2 are SGHDN and FVKESK.

The V gene is TRBV14, the J gene TRBJ2-1; 11 nucleotides agree with TRBD2. This clonotype originated in a human donor with classical Hodgkin lymphoma. Sequenced material: peripheral blood mononuclear cells (PBMCs), taken before the second cycle of nivolumab. The DNA of the CDR3 is TGTGCCAGCAGCCATCTTCCCGGGACTAGCGGCTCCAATGAGCAGTTCTTC. It translates to CASSHLPGTSGSNEQFF.